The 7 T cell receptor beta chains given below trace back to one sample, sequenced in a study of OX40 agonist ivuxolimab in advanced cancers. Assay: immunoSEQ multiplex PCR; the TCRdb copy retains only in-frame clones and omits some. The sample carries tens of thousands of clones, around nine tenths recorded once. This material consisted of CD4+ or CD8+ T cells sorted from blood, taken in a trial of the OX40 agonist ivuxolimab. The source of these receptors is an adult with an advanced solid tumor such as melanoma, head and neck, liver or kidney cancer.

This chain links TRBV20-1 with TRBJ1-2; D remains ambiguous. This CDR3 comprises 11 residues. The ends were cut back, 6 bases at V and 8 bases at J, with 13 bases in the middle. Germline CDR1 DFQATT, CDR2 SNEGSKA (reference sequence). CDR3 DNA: TGCAGTGCCCCTCGCGGTGGAGGCTACACCTTC. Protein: CSAPRGGGYTF.

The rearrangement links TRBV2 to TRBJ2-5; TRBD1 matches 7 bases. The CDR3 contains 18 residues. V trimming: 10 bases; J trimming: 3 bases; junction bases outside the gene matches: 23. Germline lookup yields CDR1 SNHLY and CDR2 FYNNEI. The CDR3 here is CATYGRVRDSPYKETQYF. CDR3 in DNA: TGTGCCACCTACGGGCGGGTCCGGGACAGCCCATACAAAGAGACCCAGTACTTC.

The CDR3 spells CASSLGEWTEAFF. The CDR3 bases are TGCGCCAGCAGCCTTGGGGAGTGGACTGAAGCTTTCTTT. The chain combines TRBV5-1 with TRBJ1-1; D uncertain. The CDR3 length is 13 residues. CDR1 is SGHRS and CDR2 is YFSETQ in the germline V gene. The germline V and J ends were trimmed by 4 bases and 5 bases, with 12 bases remaining between them.

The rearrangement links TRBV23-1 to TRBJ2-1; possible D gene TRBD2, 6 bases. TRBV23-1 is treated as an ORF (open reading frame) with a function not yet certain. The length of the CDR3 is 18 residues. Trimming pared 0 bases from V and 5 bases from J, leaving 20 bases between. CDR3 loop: CASSQSFAGRSGHNEQFF. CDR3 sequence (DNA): TGCGCCAGCAGTCAATCGTTTGCAGGGCGTAGCGGCCACAATGAGCAGTTCTTC.

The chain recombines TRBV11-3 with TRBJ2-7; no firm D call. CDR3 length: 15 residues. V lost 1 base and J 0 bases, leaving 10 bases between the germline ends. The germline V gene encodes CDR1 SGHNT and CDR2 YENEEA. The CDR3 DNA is TGTGCCAGCAGCTTAGGACCTCCGAGCTCCTACGAGCAGTACTTC. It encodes CASSLGPPSSYEQYF.

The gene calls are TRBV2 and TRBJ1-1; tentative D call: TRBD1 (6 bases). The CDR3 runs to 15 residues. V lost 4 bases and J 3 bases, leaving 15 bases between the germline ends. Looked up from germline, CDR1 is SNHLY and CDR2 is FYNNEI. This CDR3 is CASSAPGQGDTEAFF. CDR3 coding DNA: TGTGCCAGCAGTGCGCCGGGACAAGGGGACACTGAAGCTTTCTTT.

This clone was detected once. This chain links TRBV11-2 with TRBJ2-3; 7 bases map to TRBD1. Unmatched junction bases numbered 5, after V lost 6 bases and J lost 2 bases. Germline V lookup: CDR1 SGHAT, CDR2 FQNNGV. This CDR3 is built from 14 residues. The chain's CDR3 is CASSYTGVTDTQYF. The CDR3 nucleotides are TGTGCCAGCAGTTACACAGGGGTCACAGATACGCAGTATTTT.